This TCR beta chain was profiled in a study of cytomegalovirus exposure and HLA in healthy donors. As to this clone: Its antigen remains unknown.

Study outcomes and limitations: Analyses of presence/absence relied on an assumption of roughly uniform sequencing depth across donors. Later analysis revealed greater clonal expansion in HLA-associated TCR beta chains than in equally common others. The authors enumerated some 170 TCR beta chains as linked to cytomegalovirus. A reported reduction in N-insertions relative to the roughly 640-donor mean was seen in an Asian-associated ancestry cluster in a later analysis.

13 Jbeta primers and 60 Vbeta primers were used for the PCR. The table came from immunoSEQ multiplex PCR; TCRdb's copy has only in-frame clones and leaves some out. The sample holds nearly 200,000 clones, 75% to 85% seen once. CDR1 and CDR2 (germline): PRHDT, FYEKMQ (reference sequence). This CDR3 has 15 residues. Deletions cut 5 bases from V and 4 bases from J, with 18 bases between. The sequenced sample was PBMCs. This receptor was obtained from a male donor in good health and CMV-seropositive. This chain connects TRBV13 to TRBJ2-7; possible D gene TRBD1, 6 bases. DNA of the CDR3: TGTGCCAGCAGCCCCTCCACAGGGAAACCTTACGAGCAGTACTTC. Translated, it gives CASSPSTGKPYEQYF.